These 14 T cell receptor beta chains came from one sample sequenced in a study of T cell clonality in common variable immunodeficiency. What these receptors recognize is not known. Repertoires were generated with immunoSEQ multiplex PCR, while TCRdb's copy carries only in-frame clones and drops some. This sample has about 16,000 clones, each found more than once. General study points: Common variable immunodeficiency TCR beta sequences reportedly had fewer deletions and N-nucleotide insertions.

Sequenced input: peripheral blood mononuclear cells. These receptors all come from a human donor with common variable immunodeficiency.

This clone has just a few counts. At one end the junction does not follow the germline gene, possibly because of a read error. The read terminates 3 residues before the CDR3 end, so the remaining end is supplied by the germline J gene. V gene TRBV7-7 combines with J gene TRBJ2-7; D is unresolved. Germline V CDR1 and CDR2: SSHAT, FNYEAQ (reference sequence). The length of the CDR3 is 13 residues. The covered CDR3 bases are TGTGCTAGCAGCTTGTCAGACTCCTACGAG. Translated, it gives CASSLSDSYE. The whole CDR3 reads CASSLSDSYEQYF.

This clone was counted only a few times. The read comes to an end 3 residues before the CDR3 does, leaving the germline J gene to fill in the end. The genes are TRBV6-1 and TRBJ2-3; perhaps TRBD2 as D (6 bases). The CDR3 runs to 15 residues. V lost 4 bases, J lost 2 bases, and 13 bases lay in between. Germline CDR1 reads MNHNS; CDR2 reads SASEGT. The chain's CDR3 is CASSAGLEVTDTQYF. The part of the CDR3 DNA that was read is TGTGCCAGCAGTGCGGGACTGGAGGTCACAGATACG.

This clone was seen at least ten times. The read gets to within 3 residues of the CDR3 end, and the germline J gene fills in the rest. The V gene is TRBV7-8, the J gene TRBJ2-2; 7 positions match TRBD2. Germline lookup yields CDR1 SGHVS and CDR2 FQNEAQ. The CDR3 consists of 15 residues. After removal of 6 bases from V and 4 bases from J, the junction contained 8 bases not matched to a gene. Partial CDR3 DNA: TGTGCCAGCAGATCTAGCGGCACGGGCACCGGGGAG. Its translation: CASRSSGTGTGE. The CDR3 as a whole reads CASRSSGTGTGELFF.

As regards this clone: Read data end 3 residues before the CDR3 end; the end is taken from the germline J gene. The rearrangement joins TRBV19 to TRBJ1-4; 8 bases fit TRBD1. CDR1 is LNHDA, CDR2 SQIVND, per germline (reference sequence). Losses at the gene ends were 4 bases for V and 6 bases for J; bases not matched to a gene: 10. There are 16 residues in the CDR3. CDR3 bases read: TGTGCCAGTAGTAGACTTGGGACAGGAGAGGATGAAAAA. This gives the protein CASSRLGTGEDEK. The whole CDR3 protein is CASSRLGTGEDEKLFF.

This clone showed up many times. The CDR3 end lies 3 residues beyond the end of the read and is filled in from the germline J gene. The chain is built from TRBV14 and TRBJ1-6, with D perhaps matching TRBD1 (6 bases). CDR3 length equals 18 residues. Germline CDR1 SGHDN, CDR2 FVKESK. The germline V and J ends were trimmed by 1 base and 0 bases, with 13 bases remaining between them. Incomplete CDR3 DNA: TGTGCCAGCAGCCAAGGGGACACAAGGAGCTCCTATAATTCACCC. It yields the protein CASSQGDTRSSYNSP. The CDR3, in full, reads CASSQGDTRSSYNSPLHF.

A note on this clone: An end of the junction differs from the germline gene, which may be a read error. The observed sequence ends 3 residues before the CDR3 terminus, with the missing tail filled in from the germline J gene. The V call is TRBV18, the J call TRBJ1-2; 11 bases map to TRBD1. CDR3 length equals 16 residues. CDR1 is KGHSH and CDR2 is LQKENI in the germline V gene. The covered CDR3 bases are TGTGCCAGCTCACGGACAGGGGGCGCGATCGACTACGGC. Translation: CASSRTGGAIDYG. The complete CDR3 sequence is CASSRTGGAIDYGYTF. The full variable domain, rest sourced from reference TRBV18 and TRBJ1-2, is NAGVMQNPRHLVRRRGQEARLRCSPMKGHSHVYWYRQLPEEGLKFMVYLQKENIIDESGMPKERFSAEFPKEGPSILRIQQVVRGDSAAYFCASSRTGGAIDYGYTFGSGTRLTVV.

This clone has just a few counts. The sequenced fragment ends 3 residues before the CDR3 boundary, so the rest is inferred from the germline J gene. The rearrangement uses TRBV7-3 and TRBJ2-1, with D unresolved. Germline assignment: CDR1 SGHTA and CDR2 FQGTGA. There are 14 residues in the CDR3. V lost 4 bases, J lost 2 bases, and 9 bases lay in between. CDR3 bases read: TGTGCCAGCAGCTCTCGACAAGCCTACAATGAG. This sequence encodes CASSSRQAYNE. From start to end, the CDR3 is CASSSRQAYNEQFF. Full variable domain (rest looked up from reference TRBV7-3 and TRBJ2-1): GAGVSQTPSNKVTEKGKYVELRCDPISGHTALYWYRQSLGQGPEFLIYFQGTGAADDSGLPNDRFFAVRPEGSVSTLKIQRTERGDSAVYLCASSSRQAYNEQFFGPGTRLTVL.

On this clone itself: The DNA ends 3 residues before the CDR3 does, and the rest of the CDR3 is filled in from the germline J gene. The chain couples TRBV7-2 to TRBJ2-2; D is uncertain. This CDR3 has 15 residues. V lost 2 bases and J lost 5, with 12 bases in between. CDR1 is SGHTA, CDR2 FQGNSA, per germline. CDR3 amino acids: CASSLSPGQTGELFF. The CDR3 DNA, read in part, is TGTGCCAGCAGCTTAAGTCCAGGTCAAACCGGGGAG.

This clone was observed a handful of times. With the read ending 3 residues before the CDR3 end, the germline J gene is used to fill in that end. This chain joins TRBV7-9 and TRBJ2-5; no firm D call. This CDR3 comprises 14 residues. V was cut by 3 bases and J by 3 bases, with 11 bases left in between. From germline, CDR1 is SEHNR and CDR2 FQNEAQ (reference sequence). This chain's CDR3 is CASSLGNGKETQYF. Incomplete CDR3 DNA: TGTGCCAGCAGCTTGGGCAACGGAAAAGAGACC.

This clone has just a few counts. Sequencing ends 3 residues short of the CDR3 end; the germline J gene provides the rest. The gene calls are TRBV19 and TRBJ2-1; TRBD2 matches 15 bases. The CDR3 contains 16 residues. CDR1 is LNHDA and CDR2 is SQIVND in the germline V gene (reference sequence). Trimming at V came to 3 bases and at J to 7 bases, leaving 4 bases not matched to a gene. The covered CDR3 bases are TGTGCCAGTAGTATCCGGACTAGCGGGAGGGTTAATGAG. Protein: CASSIRTSGRVNE. The whole CDR3 reads CASSIRTSGRVNEQFF.

This clone has just a few counts. The read falls 3 residues short of the CDR3 end, and the missing part is taken from the germline J gene. The chain links TRBV13 to TRBJ2-7; 8 bases fit TRBD2. There are 17 residues in the CDR3. Germline CDR1 reads PRHDT; CDR2 reads FYEKMQ (reference sequence). The ends lost 1 base at V and 3 bases at J; junction bases unmatched: 11. The covered CDR3 bases are TGTGCCAGCAGCTTAGACCCGAGCGGGAGAGTCGGCTACGAG. This gives the protein CASSLDPSGRVGYE. The whole CDR3 reads CASSLDPSGRVGYEQYF.

This clone was observed at least ten times. The CDR3 here is CSARRQGTSNQPQHF. The DNA read from the CDR3 is TGCAGTGCTAGAAGACAGGGGACGTCTAATCAGCCC. The chain links TRBV20-1 to TRBJ1-5, with 8 bases aligning to TRBD1. Coverage ceases 3 residues before the CDR3 finishes, and the germline J gene fills in the end. The germline gives CDR1 DFQATT, CDR2 SNEGSKA (reference sequence). CDR3 length: 15 amino acids. V shed 2 bases, J shed 4 bases, and the junction held 7 bases outside the gene matches.

Remarks on this clone: The read falls 3 residues short of the CDR3 end, and the missing part is taken from the germline J gene. The chain combines TRBV27 with TRBJ2-5, with D unresolved. The V gene lost 6 bases and the J gene lost 5 bases, with 19 bases spanning the gap. The length of the CDR3 is 15 residues. Per germline, CDR1 MNHEY and CDR2 SMNVEV (reference sequence). The CDR3 loop reads CASRMGVATLETQYF. Partial CDR3 DNA: TGTGCCAGCAGGATGGGTGTAGCTACCCTGGAGACC.

Only a few counts were recorded for this clone. The read ends 3 residues early relative to the CDR3; the germline J gene fills the gap. The V and J genes are TRBV2 and TRBJ1-5; a weak D match, TRBD1 (6 bases). V was clipped by 2 bases and J by 4 bases, with 12 bases between them. The CDR3 sequence is 15 residues long. CDR1 and CDR2 from the germline V gene are SNHLY and FYNNEI. The sequenced part of the CDR3 DNA is TGTGCCAGCAGTGAATCAGACAGGATGAATCAGCCC. It is translated as CASSESDRMNQP. The full-length CDR3 reads as CASSESDRMNQPQHF.